Given below is one TCR beta chain in context. V was clipped by 2 bases and J by 0 bases; unmatched bases: 9. The CDR3 consists of 18 residues. Germline V gene sequence: CDR1 KGHSH, CDR2 LQKENI. These data belong to a study of Ad26.COV2.S vaccination and SARS-CoV-2 variants. Study summary: Of the COV1001 trial arms, the Ad26.COV2.S arm included the donor. Ad26.COV2.S, an intramuscular injection, was given once or twice 56 days apart.

Clones were sequenced by immunoSEQ multiplex PCR, and TCRdb holds only the in-frame ones, with some missing. In the table there are more than 400,000 clones, 92% of which are singletons. This sample's treatment: around 19 received Ad26.COV2.S at low or high dose, single or two shots; about 5 received placebo; per-sample allocation not given. Specimens were obtained on day 63 following the first vaccine or placebo injection. This rearrangement joins TRBV18 to TRBJ2-2; 7 bases map to TRBD2. The TCR comes from a person between 18 and 65 years old who received the Ad26.COV2.S COVID-19 vaccine or a placebo. The sequences come from peripheral blood, collected in a trial of Ad26.COV2.S vaccine versus placebo. Here the CDR3 reads CASSPILLRGANTGELFF. For the CDR3, the DNA is TGTGCCAGCTCACCAATACTCCTCCGGGGGGCGAACACCGGGGAGCTGTTTTTT.